This T cell receptor (beta chain) was sequenced in a study of T cell repertoires in cytomegalovirus infection. This clonotype has only a few counts. Its antigen is not identified. TCRdb re-analysed the reads in MiXCR, keeping a single row per CDR3 protein. The repertoire holds hundreds of thousands of distinct CDR3 sequences, under 55% seen once, with just under 45% in the top ten. CDR1 and CDR2 from the germline V gene are LNHDA and SQIVND (reference sequence). The J segment lost 1 base and the V segment lost 5 bases, leaving 5 bases of the junction unmatched. This CDR3 has 15 residues. The TCR was taken from a human donor in good health (CMV status not recorded). Some clones in this sample may be carry-over from other donors' samples. V and J are TRBV19 and TRBJ2-3; 8 bases map to TRBD2. The source was cultured PBMCs, collected from culture after CMV antigen stimulation. CDR3: CASSDWRGGTDTQYF. CDR3 in DNA: TGTGCCAGTAGTGATTGGCGGGGGGGCACAGATACGCAGTATTTT.